Sequencing of this TCR beta chain was carried out in a study of T cell responses to AZD1222 COVID-19 vaccine. The germline V and J ends were trimmed by 4 bases and 3 bases, with 19 bases remaining between them. The CDR3 runs to 16 residues. From germline, CDR1 is SGHRS and CDR2 YFSETQ. General observations from the study: Dominant at 160-218 and 743-854, vaccine-associated CD4 TCRs also spanned spike.

A word on this clone: Its antigen remains unknown.

Repertoires were generated with immunoSEQ multiplex PCR, while TCRdb's copy carries only in-frame clones and drops some. The sample records 110,000 to 150,000 clones, approximately 93% being singletons. V and J are TRBV5-1 and TRBJ1-1; D not certain. The sequencing here drew on peripheral blood, taken on day 0 of MenACWY control vaccination. The clonotype was recovered from an adult in good health. The CDR3 reads CASSPKAPGSYTEAFF. Here the CDR3 DNA reads TGCGCCAGCAGCCCGAAGGCCCCCGGGAGCTACACTGAAGCTTTCTTT. The full variable domain, its missing parts supplied by reference TRBV5-1 and TRBJ1-1, is KAGVTQTPRYLIKTRGQQVTLSCSPISGHRSVSWYQQTPGQGLQFLFEYFSETQRNKGNFPGRFSGRQFSNSRSEMNVSTLELGDSALYLCASSPKAPGSYTEAFFGQGTRLTVV.